The 6 T cell receptor beta chains presented below share a single source sample, sequenced in a study of glioma-infiltrating T cells. Amplification of TCR alpha and beta CDR3 regions from RNA used iRepertoire nested multiplex PCR. From the multiplex PCR reads, TCRdb called clonotypes with MiXCR, one entry per CDR3 protein. The profile shows approximately 93,000 distinct CDR3 sequences, around 40% of them singletons. The sequencing sample was made of glioma tissue, nonneoplastic brain tissue, or PBMCs (not recorded which). These receptors were collected from a human donor with low-grade glioma or glioblastoma, undergoing nonglioma brain surgery, or in good health (not recorded which).

This clonotype was recorded at least ten times. The chain has TRBV5-4 and TRBJ1-1; no definite D call. Trimming left V 4 bases short and J 1 base short, with 17 bases between. This CDR3 is 16 amino acids long. The germline V gene encodes CDR1 SGHNT and CDR2 YYREEE (reference sequence). The CDR3 spells CASSPRARGQNTEAFF. The CDR3 DNA reads as TGTGCCAGCAGCCCCCGGGCACGCGGGCAGAACACTGAAGCTTTCTTT.

Note on this clonotype: A much larger clone differs from this one at a single base, so this may be a read error. The CDR3 nucleotides are TGTGCCAGTAGTCTGACAGCCTCCTCATACGAGCGGTACTTC. Its translation: CASSLTASSYERYF. This chain uses TRBV19 with TRBJ2-7; weak D call: TRBD1 (5 bases). CDR1 and CDR2 (germline): LNHDA, SQIVND (reference sequence). The CDR3 consists of 14 residues.

This clonotype was found a few times. The junction and the germline gene differ at one end; a read error may be behind it. This chain links TRBV18 with TRBJ1-1; the D gene is possibly TRBD1 (6 bases). Germline V gene data show CDR1 as KGHSH and CDR2 as LQKENI. There are 16 residues in the CDR3. CDR3 DNA sequence: TGTTCCAGCTCACCACAGGCCGGGACAATGAACACTGAATCTTTCTTT. This gives the protein CSSSPQAGTMNTESFF.

Notes on this clonotype: A much larger clone lies one base from this, so it may be a read error. The genes are TRBV9 and TRBJ2-3, with D possibly TRBD1 on 5 matching bases. Trimming stripped 1 base from V and 1 base from J, with 13 bases between. This CDR3 has 16 residues. CDR1 is SGDLS, CDR2 YYNGEE, per germline. The CDR3 DNA is TGTGCCAGCAGCGTAAAGGCGACAGACCGCACAGATACGCAGTATTTT. Translating gives CASSVKATDRTDTQYF.

Note on this clonotype: This CDR3 fails to terminate in the conserved phenylalanine or tryptophan, so it likely reflects a read error. V is TRBV4-1 and J is TRBJ2-1, with D tentatively TRBD2 (6 bases). CDR3 length equals 14 residues. Germline V gene data show CDR1 as MGHRA and CDR2 as YSYEKL. V dropped 2 bases and J dropped 4 bases, with 9 bases sitting between them. CDR3 protein: CASSQPGAYNEQFI. As DNA, the CDR3 is TGCGCCAGCAGCCAACCGGGAGCATACAATGAGCAGTTCATC.

This clonotype is labeled as medium-sized. This chain joins TRBV20-1 and TRBJ2-3, with TRBD2 matching 8 bases. CDR1 is DFQATT, CDR2 SNEGSKA, per germline (reference sequence). The CDR3 is 15 residues long. Losses at the gene ends were 0 bases for V and 3 bases for J; bases not matched to a gene: 5. The CDR3 DNA reads as TGCAGTGCTAGAGAACATGGGACTAGTACAGATACGCAGTATTTT. Amino acids: CSAREHGTSTDTQYF.